This TCR beta chain was obtained from a study of blood T cells in healthy people across ages (dated by TCRdb to 2015 to 2017). With respect to the entire study: In model experiments, roughly one uniquely barcoded TCR beta cDNA molecule per two T cells was captured by template switching. The study measured age-related changes in TCR beta repertoire diversity using deep sequencing normalized with unique cDNA molecular identifiers. To avoid experimental bias, donors of different ages were distributed randomly across sequencing lanes. The donors were divided into four age groups: young (average roughly 15 years), middle-aged (approximately 41), aged (about 61) and long-lived (about 90). For two donors (one aged 18 to 30 and one aged 80 or older), the study analyzed two additional independent replicas of 1 million unique cDNA reads from the same blood draw. What the research found in general, with its limitations: The long-lived group showed more naive CD4+ T cells, fewer expanded clones and increased TCR diversity than the aged group, suggesting age selection. Estimates of total diversity based on one million sequenced T cells were considered lower bounds and underestimates. Observed TCR beta diversity correlated strongly with the percentage of naive T cells measured by flow cytometry. Conclusive comparison of naive and antigen-experienced compartments was prevented by the profiling of bulk unsorted PBMCs. Donor CMV infection status was unknown, potentially confounding age-related changes in expanded clonotypes. Observed TCR beta diversity per million T cells fell roughly linearly with age, and a significant reduction was already apparent by age about 38.

About this clonotype: Its binding antigen is unknown. No base quality values were provided; no much bigger clone lies one nucleotide off.

The donors were roughly 39 Caucasian individuals from Russia, aged roughly 6 to 100 years, who were systemically healthy. Ten milliliters of peripheral blood were drawn from each donor into EDTA-treated Vacutainer tubes. Ficoll-Paque density-gradient centrifugation was used to isolate PBMCs, with at least 7 million per sample. Total RNA was extracted from PBMCs with Trizol reagent, with at least 6 micrograms obtained per sample. For every donor, an aliquot of PBMCs went through flow cytometry to measure the percentages of naive CD45RAhigh/CD27high T cells. The library was obtained by 5' RACE. This sample was sequenced with an Illumina HiSeq 2500. A second roughly 6 to 11 cycle PCR used a sample-barcoded 5' primer and a J-beta primer mix. A template-switch 5' adaptor carrying 12 random nucleotides introduced a unique molecular identifier onto each TCR beta cDNA molecule. Each sample yielded at least 2.5 million CDR3-containing paired-end reads. First-strand cDNA was synthesized from all RNA with the Mint cDNA synthesis kit, primed by a TRBC-specific oligonucleotide. Following uracil-DNA glycosylase treatment, a first 18-cycle PCR with universal primers M1SS and BC2_uni_R was performed on all cDNA. The original pipeline was this. For normalization, 1 million high-quality reads, each with a distinct molecular identifier, were randomly selected from each sample. Instead of being binned into consensus sequences, reads that shared molecular identifiers were thrown out. MiTCR, with a Q25 quality threshold and the strictest error-elimination algorithm, was used for CDR3 identification, clonotype clustering and error correction. A nonparametric unseen species model with Euler transformation was used to estimate a lower bound on total TCR beta diversity. The public reads were run again by TCRdb, first through fastp at Q25 and then through MiXCR, and only productive beta chains were kept. Identical CDR3 proteins give one entry, which carries the most common genes and DNA. TCRdb assigned the V and J calls; the authors' analysis was not used. Counted in this sample were about 620,000 distinct CDR3 sequences; roughly half of them appeared once. Roughly 14% of the sample rests with the top ten.

The CDR3, from cysteine to phenylalanine, totals 13 residues. Left in the record is the CDR3 DNA by itself, 39 bases read in frame from the first base. Unmatched junction bases come to 7, with V trimmed by 7 bases and J by 4 bases. In the germline V gene (reference sequence), CDR1 corresponds to DFQATT and CDR2 to SNEGSKA. The receptor's source is a woman at least 80 years old in good health. Here the chain combines TRBV20-1 and TRBJ2-3; 8 junctional bases match TRBD2. The sample taken for sequencing was blood. The CDR3 reads CSGSGRVPDTQYF. The DNA is as follows: TGCAGTGGTTCCGGGAGGGTCCCAGATACGCAGTATTTT.